A selection of T cell receptor beta chains follows, all from one sample in a study of OX40 agonist ivuxolimab in advanced cancers. Clones were read by immunoSEQ multiplex PCR, and TCRdb kept only the in-frame ones, dropping some. The sample contains approximately 66,000 clones, approximately 90% of which appear only once. Here the sequenced sample was CD4+ or CD8+ T cells sorted from blood, taken in a trial of the OX40 agonist ivuxolimab. The receptors shown here come from an adult with an advanced solid tumor such as melanoma, head and neck, liver or kidney cancer. The CDR3 runs from the conserved cysteine through the conserved F or W. The order of the fields is D gene, clone size, J gene, V gene, CDR3 protein, CDR3 DNA. A D gene is named only where the DNA matches it firmly. Size tells how often a clone was seen (once, few, many) or the class of an expanded clone, and some rows leave it out.

TRBD1 | NA | TRBJ2-3 | TRBV15 | CATSGDRLSTDTQYF | TGTGCCACCAGCGGGGACAGGTTGAGCACAGATACGCAGTATTTT
TRBD2 | NA | TRBJ2-1 | TRBV7-2 | CASSFSGGAYNEQFF | TGTGCCAGCAGCTTTAGCGGGGGGGCCTACAATGAGCAGTTCTTC
TRBD1 | NA | TRBJ1-1 | TRBV6-1 | CASSRQGARTEAFF | TGTGCCAGCAGCCGACAGGGGGCTAGGACTGAAGCTTTCTTT
NA | once | TRBJ2-2 | TRBV5-8 | CASSLVTDSLGTGELFF | TGTGCCAGCAGCTTGGTCACGGACAGCCTCGGCACCGGGGAGCTGTTTTTT
TRBD1 | NA | TRBJ2-7 | TRBV19 | CASSIGQGTYYEQYF | TGTGCCAGTAGTATCGGACAGGGGACATACTACGAGCAGTACTTC
NA | NA | TRBJ1-1 | TRBV5-1 | CASSSHLTVKNTEAFF | TGCGCCAGCAGCTCCCACCTTACAGTAAAGAACACTGAAGCTTTCTTT
TRBD1 | NA | TRBJ1-6 | TRBV6-1 | CASRDRGLSPLHF | TGTGCCAGCCGGGACAGGGGGCTTTCACCCCTCCACTTT
NA | NA | TRBJ2-3 | TRBV14 | CASSQGRITQYF | TGTGCCAGCAGCCAGGGACGTATCACGCAGTATTTT
NA | NA | TRBJ1-6 | TRBV6-1 | CASREGGSSPLHF | TGTGCCAGCAGGGAGGGAGGTTCTTCACCCCTCCACTTT
NA | once | TRBJ2-7 | TRBV5-4 | CASSQVAGAGYEQYF | TGTGCCAGCAGCCAAGTGGCGGGGGCAGGGTACGAGCAGTACTTC
NA | NA | TRBJ1-4 | TRBV28 | CASRNQGAVGKLFF | TGTGCCAGCCGTAACCAAGGGGCGGTGGGAAAACTGTTTTTT
TRBD1 | NA | TRBJ2-2 | TRBV10-3 | CAISETLQGKTGELFF | TGTGCCATCAGTGAGACCTTACAGGGGAAAACCGGGGAGCTGTTTTTT
NA | once | TRBJ1-2 | TRBV5-1 | CASSYGLEGDTGYTF | TGCGCCAGCAGCTATGGACTCGAAGGGGATACTGGCTACACCTTC
NA | NA | TRBJ1-2 | TRBV6-5 | CASGQAGNYGYTF | TGTGCCAGCGGGCAAGCAGGGAACTATGGCTACACCTTC
TRBD1 | NA | TRBJ1-1 | TRBV18 | CASSLIDRGGHTEAFF | TGTGCCAGCTCACTAATCGACAGGGGCGGTCACACTGAAGCTTTCTTT
NA | once | TRBJ2-2 | TRBV11-3 | CASSLNRNTGELFF | TGTGCCAGCAGCCTCAACAGGAACACCGGGGAGCTGTTTTTT
NA | NA | TRBJ1-1 | TRBV18 | CASSPPQGGGTEAFF | TGTGCCAGCTCACCACCGCAGGGAGGAGGCACTGAAGCTTTCTTT
NA | medium-sized | TRBJ1-3 | TRBV5-1 | CASSHGQNSGNTIYF | TGCGCCAGCAGCCACGGACAGAACTCTGGAAACACCATATATTTT
NA | NA | TRBJ2-3 | TRBV5-1 | CASRAKGLNTDTQYF | TGCGCCAGCCGCGCTAAGGGGCTGAACACAGATACGCAGTATTTT
TRBD2 | NA | TRBJ2-2 | TRBV30 | CAWSLGGGANTGELFF | TGTGCCTGGAGTTTAGGCGGGGGGGCGAACACCGGGGAGCTGTTTTTT
NA | NA | TRBJ1-5 | TRBV10-2 | CASSELRANQPQHF | TGCGCCAGCAGTGAGCTGAGGGCCAATCAGCCCCAGCATTTT
TRBD1 | NA | TRBJ1-3 | TRBV7-6 | CASSPIGGSLSGNTIYF | TGTGCCAGCAGCCCCATAGGGGGCTCTCTCTCTGGAAACACCATATATTTT
NA | NA | TRBJ2-3 | TRBV25-1 | CASSRTMVDTQYF | TGTGCCAGCAGTAGGACTATGGTAGATACGCAGTATTTT
NA | NA | TRBJ2-1 | TRBV7-7 | CASSLETHGDEQFF | TGTGCCAGCAGCTTAGAGACCCACGGCGATGAGCAGTTCTTC
NA | once | TRBJ1-1 | TRBV9 | CASSPLRGTTEAFF | TGTGCCAGCAGCCCCCTAAGGGGTACGACTGAAGCTTTCTTT
NA | NA | TRBJ1-3 | TRBV15 | CATSHLGRSSGNTIYF | TGTGCCACCAGCCACCTGGGGAGGAGCTCTGGAAACACCATATATTTT
TRBD1 | NA | TRBJ1-2 | TRBV5-1 | CASSLIVGGTGGSGYTF | TGCGCCAGCAGCTTAATAGTAGGGGGAACAGGGGGCTCTGGCTACACCTTC
NA | NA | TRBJ1-1 | TRBV5-1 | CASSLQTTTTEAFF | TGCGCCAGCAGCTTGCAGACTACGACGACTGAAGCTTTCTTT
TRBD1 | NA | TRBJ2-7 | TRBV14 | CASSHPDQGDYEQYF | TGTGCCAGCAGCCACCCCGACCAGGGGGACTACGAGCAGTACTTC
NA | NA | TRBJ1-5 | TRBV6-1 | CASSLKTKQPQHF | TGTGCCAGCAGTCTCAAGACCAAACAGCCCCAGCATTTT
NA | NA | TRBJ1-2 | TRBV11-2 | CASSQGYGYTF | TGTGCCAGCAGCCAGGGTTACGGCTACACCTTC
NA | NA | TRBJ1-1 | TRBV5-1 | CASSSNSQNTEAFF | TGCGCCAGCAGTTCGAACAGTCAGAACACTGAAGCTTTCTTT
NA | NA | TRBJ2-1 | TRBV23-1 | CASSHCSRARLGEQFF | TGCGCCAGCAGTCATTGCTCGCGGGCCAGGCTGGGTGAGCAGTTCTTC
NA | NA | TRBJ1-5 | TRBV6-1 | CASSVRGAQPQHF | TGTGCCAGCAGTGTAAGGGGGGCCCAGCCCCAGCATTTT
NA | NA | TRBJ1-5 | TRBV27 | CASSLSEGINQPQHF | TGTGCCAGCAGTTTATCCGAGGGGATCAATCAGCCCCAGCATTTT
TRBD2 | NA | TRBJ2-2 | TRBV27 | CASSPVASGVVHTGELFF | TGTGCCAGCAGTCCTGTGGCTAGCGGGGTCGTCCACACCGGGGAGCTGTTTTTT
NA | NA | TRBJ2-1 | TRBV6-5 | CASTLRWRSYNEQFF | TGTGCCAGCACCCTACGGTGGCGGAGCTACAATGAGCAGTTCTTC
NA | NA | TRBJ2-6 | TRBV19 | CASSSLDGANVLTF | TGTGCCAGTAGTAGTCTTGATGGGGCCAACGTCCTGACTTTC
NA | NA | TRBJ1-6 | TRBV11-1 | CASSLAPGRSYNSPLHF | TGTGCCAGCAGCTTAGCTCCGGGCCGCTCCTATAATTCACCCCTCCACTTT
NA | NA | TRBJ2-5 | TRBV9 | CASSPSARGETQYF | TGTGCCAGCAGCCCATCAGCGAGGGGAGAGACCCAGTACTTC
NA | NA | TRBJ1-2 | TRBV30 | CAWNRGGISSGYTF | TGTGCCTGGAATAGGGGGGGGATTTCCTCGGGCTACACCTTC
NA | NA | TRBJ1-1 | TRBV5-1 | CASKTPGVNTEAFF | TGCGCCAGCAAAACGCCAGGGGTGAACACTGAAGCTTTCTTT
TRBD2 | NA | TRBJ2-1 | TRBV7-3 | CASSLNIPGGEQFF | TGTGCCAGCAGCTTAAACATCCCGGGGGGTGAGCAGTTCTTC
NA | NA | TRBJ1-3 | TRBV30 | CAWSVVGTGGNTIYF | TGTGCCTGGAGTGTAGTTGGGACGGGGGGAAACACCATATATTTT
TRBD1 | NA | TRBJ1-4 | TRBV10-2 | CASSGQGDKKLFF | TGCGCCAGCAGTGGACAGGGAGATAAAAAACTGTTTTTT
TRBD1 | few | TRBJ1-4 | TRBV5-1 | CASSRQGAQIEKLFF | TGCGCCAGCAGTCGTCAGGGGGCGCAGATTGAAAAACTGTTTTTT
TRBD2 | NA | TRBJ2-5 | TRBV12-5 | CASGLGSGGFQETQYF | TGTGCTAGTGGTTTAGGTAGCGGGGGCTTCCAAGAGACCCAGTACTTC
NA | NA | TRBJ2-3 | TRBV6-6 | CASTSRRPGAGDTQYF | TGTGCCAGCACTTCCCGCCGGCCGGGGGCAGGAGATACGCAGTATTTT
NA | NA | TRBJ1-1 | TRBV29-1 | CSVEDLNTEAFF | TGCAGCGTTGAAGATCTGAACACTGAAGCTTTCTTT
NA | once | TRBJ1-1 | TRBV5-5 | CASSWGNTEAFF | TGTGCCAGCAGCTGGGGGAACACTGAAGCTTTCTTT
TRBD1 | NA | TRBJ2-1 | TRBV7-2 | CASSFDRGPYNEQFF | TGTGCCAGCAGCTTCGACAGGGGGCCCTACAATGAGCAGTTCTTC
NA | NA | TRBJ1-1 | TRBV5-4 | CASSLRALNTEAFF | TGTGCCAGCAGCTTAAGGGCCCTGAACACTGAAGCTTTCTTT
NA | NA | TRBJ1-4 | TRBV29-1 | CSVGATNEKLFF | TGCAGCGTAGGGGCAACTAATGAAAAACTGTTTTTT
TRBD2 | NA | TRBJ2-1 | TRBV19 | CASRVGGTFPPEQFF | TGTGCCAGTAGAGTGGGGGGGACGTTCCCGCCTGAGCAGTTCTTC